One and the same sample provided the 11 T cell receptor beta chains below, sequenced in a study of metastatic and nonmetastatic thyroid tumors. None of the patients had undergone any treatment ahead of thyroid surgery. Using MiXCR, TCRdb reanalyzed the PCR reads. The table shows 12,000 or so clones, with 27% occurring only once. Sequenced material: adjacent normal tissue. Every receptor here comes from a male donor with papillary thyroid cancer or a benign thyroid nodule (not recorded which). Some clones in this sample may be carry-over from other donors' samples.

This clone qualifies as medium-sized. The V and J genes are TRBV19 and TRBJ2-5, with a possible D match to TRBD2 (6 bases). The CDR3 is made up of 12 amino acids. Trimming stripped 6 bases from V and 2 bases from J, with 7 bases between. Germline V gives CDR1 LNHDA, CDR2 SQIVND (reference sequence). CDR3 loop: CASRGRQETQYF. CDR3 in DNA: TGTGCCAGTAGAGGGAGGCAAGAGACCCAGTACTTC.

Worth noting for this clone: This may be a read error: a much more frequent sequence differs by one nucleotide. The rearrangement joins TRBV5-1 to TRBJ2-7, with TRBD2 matching over 9 bases. The CDR3 is 15 residues long. Germline V gives CDR1 SGHRS, CDR2 YFSETQ. CDR3 sequence reads: CASSSTSGGSNEQHF. CDR3 coding DNA: TGCGCCAGCAGCTCGACTAGCGGAGGGTCGAACGAGCAGCACTTC. The full variable domain, its missing parts supplied by reference TRBV5-1 and TRBJ2-7, is KAGVTQTPRYLIKTRGQQVTLSCSPISGHRSVSWYQQTPGQGLQFLFEYFSETQRNKGNFPGRFSGRQFSNSRSEMNVSTLELGDSALYLCASSSTSGGSNEQHFGPGTRLTVT.

By its share, this clone is medium-sized. The genes are TRBV27 and TRBJ2-4; 11 bases align to TRBD1. V gave up 6 bases and J gave up 9 bases; unmatched junction bases: 7. This CDR3 is 14 amino acids long. From germline, CDR1 is MNHEY and CDR2 SMNVEV (reference sequence). This CDR3 reads CASSSTGTGGIQYF. CDR3 in DNA: TGTGCCAGCAGCTCGACCGGGACAGGGGGCATTCAGTACTTC.

This clone was counted between two and nine times. This chain uses TRBV15 with TRBJ2-1; 9 nucleotides line up with TRBD2. This CDR3 spans 14 amino acids. With 6 bases clipped from V and 7 bases from J, the junction kept 7 bases outside the gene matches. From germline, CDR1 is LNHNV and CDR2 YYDKDF (reference sequence). This CDR3 reads CATSLGLAQNEQFF. DNA for the CDR3: TGTGCCACCAGTCTGGGACTAGCCCAGAATGAGCAGTTCTTC.

The V gene is TRBV28, the J gene TRBJ2-7; D possibly uses TRBD1 or TRBD2 (5 bases each). Germline V gene sequence: CDR1 MDHEN, CDR2 SYDVKM. The CDR3 loop spans 16 amino acids. Trimming removed 4 bases from V and 3 bases from J, with 19 bases in between. The CDR3 here is CASSSPYGDGYYEQYF. Here the CDR3 DNA reads TGTGCCAGCAGTTCCCCGTACGGGGACGGCTACTACGAGCAGTACTTC.

This clone appeared many times. This chain links TRBV24-1 with TRBJ2-2, with D unresolved. Per the germline V gene, CDR1 is KGHDR and CDR2 is SFDVKD. The CDR3 extends over 15 amino acids. Trimming took 3 bases from V and 2 from J, leaving 9 bases between them. The CDR3 DNA follows: TGTGCCACCAGTGATAGTGTCACCAACACCGGGGAGCTGTTTTTT. Its translation is CATSDSVTNTGELFF.

The chain recombines TRBV20-1 with TRBJ2-1; no reliable D call. Per the germline V gene, CDR1 is DFQATT and CDR2 is SNEGSKA (reference sequence). The CDR3 is 11 residues long. V was pared by 3 bases and J by 7 bases, with 7 bases between. CDR3 loop: CSASGQNEQFF. CDR3 DNA: TGCAGTGCTAGCGGGCAGAATGAGCAGTTCTTC.

The chain has TRBV6-1 and TRBJ1-5, with unresolved D. V was cut by 5 bases and J by 0 bases, with 11 bases left in between. CDR1 is MNHNS and CDR2 is SASEGT in the germline V gene. The CDR3 totals 15 residues. The CDR3: CASSRCRGSNQPQHF. The CDR3 DNA is TGTGCCAGCAGTCGGTGCCGGGGTAGCAATCAGCCCCAGCATTTT.

The rearrangement uses TRBV4-2 and TRBJ2-3; TRBD2 aligns across 8 bases. Germline CDR1 LGHNA, CDR2 YNFKEQ. CDR3 length: 16 amino acids. The ends lost 1 base at V and 4 bases at J; junction bases unmatched: 7. CDR3 sequence (DNA): TGTGCCAGCAGCCAAGGTTTAGCGGGAAACTCAGATACGCAGTATTTT. Its translation is CASSQGLAGNSDTQYF.

The sample holds a few counts of this clone. The CDR3: CASSGQGGGRDKLYEQYF. CDR3 sequence (DNA): TGTGCCAGCAGTGGACAGGGTGGTGGGCGGGACAAATTATACGAGCAGTACTTC. The chain has TRBV27 and TRBJ2-7; 8 bases fit TRBD1. The length of the CDR3 is 18 residues. The trim removed 5 bases at V and 4 bases at J, leaving 19 bases unmatched. Germline V gene data show CDR1 as MNHEY and CDR2 as SMNVEV (reference sequence).

Only a few counts were recorded for this clone. The V call is TRBV6-1, the J call TRBJ2-7; TRBD2 aligns across 12 bases. Germline V gives CDR1 MNHNS, CDR2 SASEGT. CDR3 length equals 15 residues. J gave up 3 bases and V 6 bases, and 6 bases lay outside the gene matches. The CDR3 DNA reads TGTGCCAGCAGACCACGACTAGCGGGAGTCTACGAGCAGTACTTC. It yields the protein CASRPRLAGVYEQYF.